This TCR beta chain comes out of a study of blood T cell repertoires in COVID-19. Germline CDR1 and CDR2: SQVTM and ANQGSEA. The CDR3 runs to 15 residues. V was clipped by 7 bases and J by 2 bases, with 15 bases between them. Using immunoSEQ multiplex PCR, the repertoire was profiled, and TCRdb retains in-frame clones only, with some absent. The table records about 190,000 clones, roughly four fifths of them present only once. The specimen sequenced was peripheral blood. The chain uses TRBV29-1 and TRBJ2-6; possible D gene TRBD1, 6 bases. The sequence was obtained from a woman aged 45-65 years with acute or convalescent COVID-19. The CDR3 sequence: CSALRSGAGANVLTF. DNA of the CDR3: TGCAGCGCCCTCAGATCAGGGGCTGGGGCCAACGTCCTGACTTTC.